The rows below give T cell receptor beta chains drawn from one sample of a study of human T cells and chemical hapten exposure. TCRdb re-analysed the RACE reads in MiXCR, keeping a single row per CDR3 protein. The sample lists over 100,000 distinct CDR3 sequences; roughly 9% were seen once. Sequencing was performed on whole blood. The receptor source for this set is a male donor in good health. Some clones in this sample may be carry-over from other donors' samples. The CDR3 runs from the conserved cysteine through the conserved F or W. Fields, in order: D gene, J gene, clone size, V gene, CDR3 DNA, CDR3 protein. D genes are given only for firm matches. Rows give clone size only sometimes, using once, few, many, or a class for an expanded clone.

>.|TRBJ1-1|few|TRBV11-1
TGTGCCAGCAGCTTTCAGGGTGGTGGGGACACTGAAGCTTTCTTT
CASSFQGGGDTEAFF
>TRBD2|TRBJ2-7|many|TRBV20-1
TGCAGTGCTGCCAGCGGGGGGGCCGTCTACGAGCAGTACTTC
CSAASGGAVYEQYF
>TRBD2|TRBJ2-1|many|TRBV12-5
TGTGCTAGTGAAAGGGCGGGAGGGAGCTCCTACAATGAGCAGTTCTTC
CASERAGGSSYNEQFF
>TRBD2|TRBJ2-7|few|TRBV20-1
TGCAGTGCTAGATTAAAACCGCTTAGCGGGGGGAACTACGAGCAGTACTTC
CSARLKPLSGGNYEQYF
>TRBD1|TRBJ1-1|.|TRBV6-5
TGTGCCAGCATAACGAGGGACAGTACACACACTGAAGCTTTCTTT
CASITRDSTHTEAFF
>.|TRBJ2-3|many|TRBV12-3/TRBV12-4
TGTGCCAGCAGTTTAAACCCAAGCACAGATACGCAGTATTTT
CASSLNPSTDTQYF
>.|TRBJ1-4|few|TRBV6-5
TGTGCCAGCAGTTACTCGACCCGGGACTCCGCGAAACTGTTTTTT
CASSYSTRDSAKLFF
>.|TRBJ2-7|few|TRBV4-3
TGCGCCAGCAGCCTAGAAGGAATCGGCTCCTACGAGCAGTACTTC
CASSLEGIGSYEQYF
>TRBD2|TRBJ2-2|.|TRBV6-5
TGTGCCAGCAGTTACCTTGGACTAGCGGGCAACACCGGGGAGCTGTTTTTT
CASSYLGLAGNTGELFF
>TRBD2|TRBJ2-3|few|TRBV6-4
TGTGCCAGCAGTAGAGGAGCGGGGGTCACAGATACGCAGTATTTT
CASSRGAGVTDTQYF
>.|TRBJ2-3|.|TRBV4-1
TGCGCCAGCAGCCAAGATATCGGCGGAGATACGCAGTATTTT
CASSQDIGGDTQYF
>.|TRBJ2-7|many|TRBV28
TGTGCCAGCAGCGACCCAGGGGCTGAGTGGGAGCAGTACTTC
CASSDPGAEWEQYF
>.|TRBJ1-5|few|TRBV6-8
TGTGCCAGCAGTTACTCAGGTTCGGCGGGATTTATTGTAGACAATCAGCCCCAGCATTTT
CASSYSGSAGFIVDNQPQHF
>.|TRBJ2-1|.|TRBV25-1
TGTGCCAGCAGTGAAGGTCCAAGCTCCTACAATGAGCAGTTCTTC
CASSEGPSSYNEQFF
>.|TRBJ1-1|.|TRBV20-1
TGCAGTGCTAGGACCCCTGGGGGGAGGATGAACACTGAAGCTTTCTTT
CSARTPGGRMNTEAFF
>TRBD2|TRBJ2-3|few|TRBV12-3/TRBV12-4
TGTGCCAGCAGTCCTACTAGCGGGAGAACAGATACGCAGTATTTT
CASSPTSGRTDTQYF
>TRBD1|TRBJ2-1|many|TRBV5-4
TGTGCCAGCAGCTTGAGGACAGGCCGTAATGAGCAGTTCTTC
CASSLRTGRNEQFF
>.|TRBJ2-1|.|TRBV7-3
TGTGCCAGCAGCACTGGGACCGAGGGGCAGTTCTTC
CASSTGTEGQFF
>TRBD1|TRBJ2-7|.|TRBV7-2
TGTGCCAGCAGCTTAATCGGGACAGGGCTTAGGGACTACGAGCAGTACTTC
CASSLIGTGLRDYEQYF
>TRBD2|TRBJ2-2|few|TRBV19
TGTGCCAGTAGTCGACTAGCGGGAGACGGTACCGGGGAGCTGTTTTTT
CASSRLAGDGTGELFF
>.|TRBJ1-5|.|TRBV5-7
TGTGCCAGCAGCTTAAACCGAGGGCCCCGAGTTCAGCCCCAGCATTTT
CASSLNRGPRVQPQHF
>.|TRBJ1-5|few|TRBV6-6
TGTGCCAGCACCCCTGGCAGGAGCGCGGGTAGCAATCAGCCCCAGCATTTT
CASTPGRSAGSNQPQHF
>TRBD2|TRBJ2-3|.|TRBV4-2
TGTGCCAGCAGGACCCCGGGACTAAGCACAGATACGCAGTATTTT
CASRTPGLSTDTQYF
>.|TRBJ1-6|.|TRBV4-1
TGCGCCAGCAGCCAAGTTCGAGACACAATATCACCCCTCCACTTT
CASSQVRDTISPLHF
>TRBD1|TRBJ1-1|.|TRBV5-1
TGCGCCAGCAGCCAGACAGGGTACACTGAAGCTTTCTTT
CASSQTGYTEAFF
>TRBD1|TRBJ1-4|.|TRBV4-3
TGCGCCAGCAGCCAAGAAAGGGGACAGGGTGATGAAAAACTGTTTTTT
CASSQERGQGDEKLFF
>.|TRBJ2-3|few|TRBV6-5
TGTGCCAGCAGTATCTCGGGCACAGATACGCAGTATTTT
CASSISGTDTQYF
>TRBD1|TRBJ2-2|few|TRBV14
TGTGCCAGCAGACCCCGACAGGGGTTGAACACCGGGGAGCTGTTTTTT
CASRPRQGLNTGELFF
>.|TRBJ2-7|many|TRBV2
TGTGCCACTACCGGGACGACCTACGAGCAGTACTTC
CATTGTTYEQYF
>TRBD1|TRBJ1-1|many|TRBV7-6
TGTGCCAGCAGCAGACAGGGTTTGAACACTGAAGCTTTCTTT
CASSRQGLNTEAFF
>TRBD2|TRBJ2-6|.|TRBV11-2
TGTGCCAGCAGCTCTCAGCGGGAGAGCTACTCTGGGGCCAACGTCCTGACTTTC
CASSSQRESYSGANVLTF
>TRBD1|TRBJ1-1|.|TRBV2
TGTGCCAGATCCGGGACAGATAACACTGAAGCTTTCTTT
CARSGTDNTEAFF
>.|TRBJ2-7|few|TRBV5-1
TGCGCCAGCAGCCGGAGAGCAGACGCCAAAGGGGACGAGCAGTACTTC
CASSRRADAKGDEQYF
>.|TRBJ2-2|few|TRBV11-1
TGTGCCAGCAGCGACGAGCCACAGGTTCCCGGGGAGCTGTTTTTT
CASSDEPQVPGELFF
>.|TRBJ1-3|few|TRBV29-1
TGCAGCGTTCGAGGACCAGGGGGAAACACCATATATTTT
CSVRGPGGNTIYF
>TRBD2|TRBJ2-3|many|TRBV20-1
TGCAGTGCTGAGCCCGGGACTAGCGTTAGCACAGATACGCAGTATTTT
CSAEPGTSVSTDTQYF
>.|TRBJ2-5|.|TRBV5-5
TGTGCCAGCAGCTTGAGGGGAACCAAAGAGACCCAGTACTTC
CASSLRGTKETQYF
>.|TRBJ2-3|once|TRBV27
TGTGCCAGCAAAAACAAGACAGTCCCAGATACGCATTATTTT
CASKNKTVPDTHYF